This T cell receptor beta chain was captured by sequencing in a study of beta chain features in type 1 diabetes. Study-wide findings and caveats: Moderate yet significant TCRB CDR3 shortening was seen in Type 1 diabetes patients in all four CD4+ subsets.

In this sample, this clone turned up once. The antigen remains unidentified. Every bit of the isolated RNA underwent reverse transcription, so sequencing read expressed TCRB transcripts. Assay: immunoSEQ multiplex PCR; the TCRdb copy retains only in-frame clones and omits some. This table has just over 600,000 clones, 15% to 18% appearing once. CDR1 SGDLS and CDR2 YYNGEE come from the germline V gene. The germline V and J ends were trimmed by 3 bases and 4 bases, with 4 bases remaining between them. CDR3 length equals 11 residues. This TCR was sampled from a man between 18 and 29 years old in good health. Sample: naive CD4+ T cells from blood. J is TRBJ1-2 and V is TRBV9, with unresolved D. The CDR3 is CASSGLYGYTF. CDR3 DNA: TGTGCCAGCAGCGGCCTCTATGGCTACACCTTC.